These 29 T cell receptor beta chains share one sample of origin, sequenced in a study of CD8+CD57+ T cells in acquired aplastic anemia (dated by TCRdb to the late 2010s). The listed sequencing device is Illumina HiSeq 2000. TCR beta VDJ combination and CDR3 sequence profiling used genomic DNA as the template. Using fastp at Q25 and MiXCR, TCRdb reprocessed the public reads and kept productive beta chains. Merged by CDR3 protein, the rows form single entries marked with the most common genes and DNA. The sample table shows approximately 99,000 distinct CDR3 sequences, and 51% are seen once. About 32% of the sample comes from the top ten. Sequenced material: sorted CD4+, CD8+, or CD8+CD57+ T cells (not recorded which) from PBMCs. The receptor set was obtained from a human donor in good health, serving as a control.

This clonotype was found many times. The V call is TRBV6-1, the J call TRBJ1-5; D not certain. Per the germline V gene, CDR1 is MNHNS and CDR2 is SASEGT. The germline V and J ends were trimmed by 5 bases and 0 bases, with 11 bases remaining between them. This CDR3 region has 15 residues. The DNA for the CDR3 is TGTGCCAGCAGTCCCACGGTTTATAGCAATCAGCCCCAGCATTTT. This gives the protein CASSPTVYSNQPQHF.

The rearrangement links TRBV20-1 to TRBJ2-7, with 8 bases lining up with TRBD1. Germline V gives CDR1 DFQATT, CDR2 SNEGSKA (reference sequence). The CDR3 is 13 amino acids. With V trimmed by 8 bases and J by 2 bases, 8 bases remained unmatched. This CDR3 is CSLQTGVPYEQYF. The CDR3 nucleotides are TGCAGTTTACAGACAGGGGTTCCCTACGAGCAGTACTTC.

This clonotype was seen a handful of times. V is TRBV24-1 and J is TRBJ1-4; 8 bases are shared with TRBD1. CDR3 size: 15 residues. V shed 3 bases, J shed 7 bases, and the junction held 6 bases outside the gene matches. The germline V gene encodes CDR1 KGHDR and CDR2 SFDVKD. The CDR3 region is CATSDTGQGGEKLFF. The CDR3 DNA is TGTGCCACCAGTGATACAGGACAGGGAGGTGAAAAACTGTTTTTT.

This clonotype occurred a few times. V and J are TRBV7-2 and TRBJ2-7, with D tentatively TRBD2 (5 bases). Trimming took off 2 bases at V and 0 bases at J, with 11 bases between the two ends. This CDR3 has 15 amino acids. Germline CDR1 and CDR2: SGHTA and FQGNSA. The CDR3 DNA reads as TGTGCCAGCAGCTTATTAGCGTTTAGCTCCTACGAGCAGTACTTC. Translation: CASSLLAFSSYEQYF. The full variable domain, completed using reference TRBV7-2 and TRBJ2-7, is GAGVSQSPSNKVTEKGKDVELRCDPISGHTALYWYRQSLGQGLEFLIYFQGNSAPDKSGLPSDRFSAERTGGSVSTLTIQRTQQEDSAVYLCASSLLAFSSYEQYFGPGTRLTVT.

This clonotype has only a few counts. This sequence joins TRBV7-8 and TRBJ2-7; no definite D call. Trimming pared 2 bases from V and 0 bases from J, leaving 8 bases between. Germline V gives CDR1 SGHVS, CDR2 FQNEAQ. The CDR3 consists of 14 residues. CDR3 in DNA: TGTGCCAGCAGCTTATTGGGTAACTCCTACGAGCAGTACTTC. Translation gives CASSLLGNSYEQYF.

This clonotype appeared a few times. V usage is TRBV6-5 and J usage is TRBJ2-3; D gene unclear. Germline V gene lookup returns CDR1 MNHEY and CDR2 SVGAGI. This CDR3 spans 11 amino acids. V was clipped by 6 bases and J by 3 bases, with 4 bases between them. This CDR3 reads CASRGTDTQYF. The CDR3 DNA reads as TGTGCCAGCAGGGGAACAGATACGCAGTATTTT.

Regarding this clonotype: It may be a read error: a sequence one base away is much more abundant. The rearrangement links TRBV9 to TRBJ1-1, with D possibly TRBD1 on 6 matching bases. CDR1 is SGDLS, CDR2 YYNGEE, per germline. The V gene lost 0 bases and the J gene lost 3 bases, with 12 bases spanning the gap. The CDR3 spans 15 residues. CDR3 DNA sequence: TGTGCCAGCAGCGTAGGGCCGGGGGGCGACACTGAAGCTTTCTTT. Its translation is CASSVGPGGDTEAFF.

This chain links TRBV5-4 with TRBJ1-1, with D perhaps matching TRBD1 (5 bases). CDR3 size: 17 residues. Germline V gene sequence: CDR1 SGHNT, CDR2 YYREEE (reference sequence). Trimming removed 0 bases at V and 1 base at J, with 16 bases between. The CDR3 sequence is CASSLDRSFTTNTEAFF. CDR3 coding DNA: TGTGCCAGCAGCTTGGACAGGTCCTTCACTACGAACACTGAAGCTTTCTTT.

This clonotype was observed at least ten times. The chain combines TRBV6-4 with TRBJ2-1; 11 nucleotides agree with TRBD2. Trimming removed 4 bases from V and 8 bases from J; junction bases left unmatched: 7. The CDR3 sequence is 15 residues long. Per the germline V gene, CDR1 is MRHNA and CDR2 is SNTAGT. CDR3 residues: CASSASSGGYYEQFF. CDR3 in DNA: TGTGCCAGCAGTGCCTCTAGCGGGGGGTATTATGAGCAGTTCTTC.

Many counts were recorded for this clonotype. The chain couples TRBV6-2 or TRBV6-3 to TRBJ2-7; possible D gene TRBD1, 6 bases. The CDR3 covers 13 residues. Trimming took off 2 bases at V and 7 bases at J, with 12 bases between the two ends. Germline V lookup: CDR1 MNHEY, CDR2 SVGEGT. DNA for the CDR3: TGTGCCAGCAGTTACCCACAGGGTGGGGAGCAGTACTTC. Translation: CASSYPQGGEQYF.

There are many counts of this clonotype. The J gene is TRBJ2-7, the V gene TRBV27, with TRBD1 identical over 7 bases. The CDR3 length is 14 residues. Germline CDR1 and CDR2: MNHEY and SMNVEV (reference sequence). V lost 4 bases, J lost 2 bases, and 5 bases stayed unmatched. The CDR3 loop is CASSYRGQAYEQYF. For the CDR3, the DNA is TGTGCCAGCAGTTATAGGGGGCAGGCCTACGAGCAGTACTTC.

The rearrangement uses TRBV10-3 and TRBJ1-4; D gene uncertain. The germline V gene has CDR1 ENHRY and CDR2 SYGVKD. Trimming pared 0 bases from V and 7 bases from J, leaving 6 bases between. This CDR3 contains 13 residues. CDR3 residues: CAISESFGEKLFF. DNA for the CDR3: TGTGCCATCAGTGAGTCATTCGGTGAAAAACTGTTTTTT.

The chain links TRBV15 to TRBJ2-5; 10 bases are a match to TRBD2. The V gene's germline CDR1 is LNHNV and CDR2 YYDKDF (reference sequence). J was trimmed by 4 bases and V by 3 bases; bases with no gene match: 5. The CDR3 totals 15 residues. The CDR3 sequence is CATSRERGGIETQYF. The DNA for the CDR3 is TGTGCCACCAGCAGGGAGCGGGGGGGCATAGAGACCCAGTACTTC.

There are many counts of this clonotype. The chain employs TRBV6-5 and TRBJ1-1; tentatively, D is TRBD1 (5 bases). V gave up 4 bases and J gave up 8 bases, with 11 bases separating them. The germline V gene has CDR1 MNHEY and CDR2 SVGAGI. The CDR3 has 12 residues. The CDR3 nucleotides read TGTGCCAGCAGTTTGGACACTGGGGAAGCTTTCTTT. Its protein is CASSLDTGEAFF.

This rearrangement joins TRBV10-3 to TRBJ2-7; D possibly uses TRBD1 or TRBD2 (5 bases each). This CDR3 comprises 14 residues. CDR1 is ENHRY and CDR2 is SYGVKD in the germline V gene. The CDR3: CPVSEPVGEDEQYF. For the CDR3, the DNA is TGTCCCGTCAGTGAGCCCGTGGGGGAAGACGAGCAGTACTTC.

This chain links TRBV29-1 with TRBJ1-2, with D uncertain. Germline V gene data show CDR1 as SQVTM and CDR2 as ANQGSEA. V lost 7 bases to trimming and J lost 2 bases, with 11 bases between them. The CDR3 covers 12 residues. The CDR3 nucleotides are TGCAGCGGGGCGGACGGCAACTATGGCTACACCTTC. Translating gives CSGADGNYGYTF. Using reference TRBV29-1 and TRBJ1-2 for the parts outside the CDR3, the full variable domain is SAVISQKPSRDICQRGTSLTIQCQVDSQVTMMFWYRQQPGQSLTLIATANQGSEATYESGFVIDKFPISRPNLTFSTLTVSNMSPEDSSIYLCSGADGNYGYTFGSGTRLTVV.

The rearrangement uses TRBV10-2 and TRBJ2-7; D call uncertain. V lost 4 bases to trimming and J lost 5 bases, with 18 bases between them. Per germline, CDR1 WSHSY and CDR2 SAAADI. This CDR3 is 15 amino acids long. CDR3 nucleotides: TGCGCCAGCAGTGGGCTGCGCTCCCCGAGCGACGAGCAGTACTTC. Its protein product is CASSGLRSPSDEQYF.

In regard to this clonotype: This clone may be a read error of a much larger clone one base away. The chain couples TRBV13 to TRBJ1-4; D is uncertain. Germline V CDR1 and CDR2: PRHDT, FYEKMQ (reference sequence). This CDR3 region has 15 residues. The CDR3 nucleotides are TGTGCCAGCAGCGAAGGGCATGCAACTAATGAAACACTGTTTTTT. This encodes CASSEGHATNETLFF.

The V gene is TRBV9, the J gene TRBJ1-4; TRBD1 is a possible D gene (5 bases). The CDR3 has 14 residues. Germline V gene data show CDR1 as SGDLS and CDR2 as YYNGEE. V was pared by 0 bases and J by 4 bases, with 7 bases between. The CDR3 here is CASSVGQGNEKLFF. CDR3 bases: TGTGCCAGCAGCGTAGGTCAGGGTAATGAAAAACTGTTTTTT.

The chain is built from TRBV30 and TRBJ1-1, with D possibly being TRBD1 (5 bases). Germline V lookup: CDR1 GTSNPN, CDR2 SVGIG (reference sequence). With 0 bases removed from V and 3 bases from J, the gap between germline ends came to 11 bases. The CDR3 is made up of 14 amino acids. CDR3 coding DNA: TGTGCCTGGAGTGTACTGGGGGAGGACACTGAAGCTTTCTTT. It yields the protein CAWSVLGEDTEAFF.

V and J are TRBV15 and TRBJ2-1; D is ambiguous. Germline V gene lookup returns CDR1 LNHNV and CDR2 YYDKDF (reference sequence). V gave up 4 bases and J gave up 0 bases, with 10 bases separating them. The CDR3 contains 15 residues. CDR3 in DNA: TGTGCCACCAGCATGACTGTAAGCTCCTACAATGAGCAGTTCTTC. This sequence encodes CATSMTVSSYNEQFF. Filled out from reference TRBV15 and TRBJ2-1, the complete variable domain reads DAMVIQNPRYQVTQFGKPVTLSCSQTLNHNVMYWYQQKSSQAPKLLFHYYDKDFNNEADTPDNFQSRRPNTSFCFLDIRSPGLGDTAMYLCATSMTVSSYNEQFFGPGTRLTVL.

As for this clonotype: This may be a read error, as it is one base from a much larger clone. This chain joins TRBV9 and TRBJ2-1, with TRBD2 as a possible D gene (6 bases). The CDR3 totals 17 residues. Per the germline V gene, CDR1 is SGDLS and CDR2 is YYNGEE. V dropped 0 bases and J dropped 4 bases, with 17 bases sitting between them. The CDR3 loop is CASSVGGGGTRYNEQFF. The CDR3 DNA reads TGTGCCAGCAGCGTAGGGGGCGGCGGGACTCGGTACAATGAGCAGTTCTTC. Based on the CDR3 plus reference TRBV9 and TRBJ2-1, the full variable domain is DSGVTQTPKHLITATGQRVTLRCSPRSGDLSVYWYQQSLDQGLQFLIQYYNGEERAKGNILERFSAQQFPDLHSELNLSSLELGDSALYFCASSVGGGGTRYNEQFFGPGTRLTVL.

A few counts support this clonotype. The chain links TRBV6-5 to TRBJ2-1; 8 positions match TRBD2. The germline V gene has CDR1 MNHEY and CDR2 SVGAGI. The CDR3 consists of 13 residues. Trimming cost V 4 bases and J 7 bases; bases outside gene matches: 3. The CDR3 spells CASSSAGANEQFF. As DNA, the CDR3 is TGTGCCAGCAGTTCAGCGGGGGCGAATGAGCAGTTCTTC.

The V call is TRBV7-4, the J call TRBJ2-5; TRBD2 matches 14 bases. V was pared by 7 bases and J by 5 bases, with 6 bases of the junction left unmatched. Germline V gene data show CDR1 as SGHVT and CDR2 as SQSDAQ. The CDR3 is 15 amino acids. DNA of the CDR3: TGTGCCAGCACCGGGACTAGCGGGAGAGGGGAGACCCAGTACTTC. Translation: CASTGTSGRGETQYF.

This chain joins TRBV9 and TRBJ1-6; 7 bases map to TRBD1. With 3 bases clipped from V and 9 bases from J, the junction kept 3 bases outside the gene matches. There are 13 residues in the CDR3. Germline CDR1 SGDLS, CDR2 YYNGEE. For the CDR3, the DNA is TGTGCCAGCAGCGCAGGGGGAGGTTCACCCCTCCACTTT. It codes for CASSAGGGSPLHF.

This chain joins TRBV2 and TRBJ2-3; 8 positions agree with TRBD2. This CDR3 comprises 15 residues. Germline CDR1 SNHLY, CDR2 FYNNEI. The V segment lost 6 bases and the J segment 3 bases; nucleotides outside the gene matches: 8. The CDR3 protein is CASSAGTRRTDTQYF. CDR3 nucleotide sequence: TGTGCCAGCAGCGCCGGGACTAGGCGTACAGATACGCAGTATTTT.

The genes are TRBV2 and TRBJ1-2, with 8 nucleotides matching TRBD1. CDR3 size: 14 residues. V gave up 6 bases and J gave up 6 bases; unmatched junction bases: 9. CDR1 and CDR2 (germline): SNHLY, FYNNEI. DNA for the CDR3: TGTGCCAGCAGCCGTCTTTCGGACAGGGATGGCTACACCTTC. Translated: CASSRLSDRDGYTF.

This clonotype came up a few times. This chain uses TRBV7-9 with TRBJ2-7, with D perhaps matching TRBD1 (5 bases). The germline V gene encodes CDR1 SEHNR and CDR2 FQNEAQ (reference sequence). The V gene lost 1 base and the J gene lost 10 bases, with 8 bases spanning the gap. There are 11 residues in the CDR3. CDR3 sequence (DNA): TGTGCCAGCAGCTTAGACAGGCACCAGTACTTC. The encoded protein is CASSLDRHQYF.

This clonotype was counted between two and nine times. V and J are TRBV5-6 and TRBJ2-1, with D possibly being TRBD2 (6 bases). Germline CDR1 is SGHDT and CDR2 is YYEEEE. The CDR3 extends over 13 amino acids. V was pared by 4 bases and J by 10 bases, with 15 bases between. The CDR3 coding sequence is TGTGCCAGCAGCCCTAATAGCGGCCAGGAGCAGTTCTTC. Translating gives CASSPNSGQEQFF.